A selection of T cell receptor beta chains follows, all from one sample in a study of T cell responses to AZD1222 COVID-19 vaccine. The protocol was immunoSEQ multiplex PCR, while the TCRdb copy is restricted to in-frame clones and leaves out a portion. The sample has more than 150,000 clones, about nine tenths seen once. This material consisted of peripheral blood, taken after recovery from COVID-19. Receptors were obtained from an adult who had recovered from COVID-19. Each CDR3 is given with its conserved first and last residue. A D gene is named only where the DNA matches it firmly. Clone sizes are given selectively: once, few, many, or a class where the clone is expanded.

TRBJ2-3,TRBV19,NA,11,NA,TGTGCCAGTAGTAGATGGAATACGCAGTATTTT,CASSRWNTQYF
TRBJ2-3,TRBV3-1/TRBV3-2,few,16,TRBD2,TGTGCCAGCAGCCCCTTCAAGCGGGGAAGCACAGATACGCAGTATTTT,CASSPFKRGSTDTQYF
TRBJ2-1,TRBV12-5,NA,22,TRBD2,TGTGCTAGTGGTTTAAAGCGGACAGGGCTATTTGGGGCTAGCGGGGGGGCATTTGAGCAGTTCTTC,CASGLKRTGLFGASGGAFEQFF
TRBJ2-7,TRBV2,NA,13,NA,TGTGCCAGTAGACAGGTATCAACCTACGAGCAGTACTTC,CASRQVSTYEQYF
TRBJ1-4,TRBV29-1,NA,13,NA,TGCAGCGCTGTAAGGGGGGTTGGTGAAAAACTGTTTTTT,CSAVRGVGEKLFF
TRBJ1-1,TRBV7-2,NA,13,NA,TGTGCCAGCAGCACCCGTGGGAACACTGAAGCTTTCTTT,CASSTRGNTEAFF
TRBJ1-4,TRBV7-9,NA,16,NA,TGTGCCAGCAGCTTAGGGGTCGCCAGAGATAATGAAAAACTGTTTTTT,CASSLGVARDNEKLFF
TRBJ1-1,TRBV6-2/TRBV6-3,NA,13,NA,TGTGCCAGCAGTCTCCTGCCCCGGACTGAAGCTTTCTTT,CASSLLPRTEAFF
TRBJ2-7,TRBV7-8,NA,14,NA,TGTGCCAGCAGCTTAGGTCGCGGTTTCTACGAGCAGTACTTC,CASSLGRGFYEQYF
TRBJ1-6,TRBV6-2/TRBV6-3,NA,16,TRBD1,TGTGCCAGCAGCCAACAGGGGATTTCATCGGGTTCACCCCTCCACTTT,CASSQQGISSGSPLHF
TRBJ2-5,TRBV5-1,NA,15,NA,TGCGCCAGCAGCGGGGGTTCCGAATACCAAGAGACCCAGTACTTC,CASSGGSEYQETQYF
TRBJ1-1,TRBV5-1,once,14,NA,TGCGCCAGCACAGATTTCGGGTCGAACACTGAAGCTTTCTTT,CASTDFGSNTEAFF
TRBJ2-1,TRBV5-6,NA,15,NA,TGTGCCAGCAGCCCTCAAGGACGAGAGACCAATGAGCAGTTCTTC,CASSPQGRETNEQFF
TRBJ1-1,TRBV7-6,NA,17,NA,TGTGCCAGCAGCACCCGTACAGGGTTTAAAGGGAACACTGAAGCTTTCTTT,CASSTRTGFKGNTEAFF
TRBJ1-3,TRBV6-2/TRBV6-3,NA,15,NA,TGTGCCAGCAGTGAGGACGGATATCCTGGAAACACCATATATTTT,CASSEDGYPGNTIYF
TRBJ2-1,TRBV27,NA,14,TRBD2,TGTGCCAGCAGTTTTCTAGCGGAGCACAATGAGCAGTTCTTC,CASSFLAEHNEQFF
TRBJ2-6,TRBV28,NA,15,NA,TGTGCCAGCAGCCTGTTGAGCTCTGGGGCCAACGTCCTGACTTTC,CASSLLSSGANVLTF